A single sample gave rise to the 12 T cell receptor beta chains below, sequenced in a study of T cell responses to AZD1222 COVID-19 vaccine. Sequenced by immunoSEQ multiplex PCR; TCRdb stores in-frame clones only, minus some. This sample has 130,000 to 150,000 clones, with about 87% found just once. The material was peripheral blood, obtained on day 0 of AZD1222 vaccination. The receptors derive from an adult in good health.

This chain connects TRBV7-3 to TRBJ2-1; TRBD2 matches 7 bases. Germline lookup yields CDR1 SGHTA and CDR2 FQGTGA. J gave up 2 bases and V 2 bases, and 3 bases lay outside the gene matches. This CDR3 has 15 amino acids. CDR3 bases: TGTGCCAGCAGCTTATCAGCGGGGCCCTACAATGAGCAGTTCTTC. The encoded protein is CASSLSAGPYNEQFF.

This clone was observed once. The chain combines TRBV2 with TRBJ1-5, with 7 bases lining up with TRBD1. This CDR3 is built from 13 residues. J was trimmed by 5 bases and V by 7 bases; bases with no gene match: 5. The germline gives CDR1 SNHLY, CDR2 FYNNEI. CDR3 sequence (DNA): TGTGCCAGCACTTCCGACAGGGATCAGCCCCAGCATTTT. Its translation: CASTSDRDQPQHF.

The chain joins TRBV5-4 to TRBJ2-6; D is tentatively TRBD1 or TRBD2 (5 bases each). In germline, CDR1 is SGHNT, CDR2 YYREEE (reference sequence). V lost 5 bases to trimming and J lost 0 bases, with 18 bases between them. This CDR3 spans 18 amino acids. This chain's CDR3 is CASSRNPGRNSGANVLTF. In DNA form, the CDR3 reads TGTGCCAGCAGTAGAAATCCGGGACGAAACTCTGGGGCCAACGTCCTGACTTTC.

The gene calls are TRBV28 and TRBJ2-4, with D unclear. Germline V gene sequence: CDR1 MDHEN, CDR2 SYDVKM. Trimming took 3 bases from V and 10 from J, leaving 10 bases between them. The CDR3 sequence is 12 residues long. The CDR3 sequence is CASSLGLGIQYF. The CDR3, as DNA: TGTGCCAGCAGTTTGGGGTTGGGGATTCAGTACTTC.

The sample holds one count of this clone. The CDR3: CAISAGDRNYGYTF. The CDR3 DNA reads TGTGCCATCAGTGCAGGAGATAGGAACTATGGCTACACCTTC. The chain employs TRBV10-3 and TRBJ1-2; D is unclear. Germline CDR1 and CDR2: ENHRY and SYGVKD. The CDR3 contains 14 residues. The V end lost 4 bases, the J end lost 2 bases, and 11 bases lay between the germline ends.

This chain links TRBV5-4 with TRBJ2-1; TRBD2 aligns across 9 bases. After removal of 4 bases from V and 7 bases from J, the junction contained 12 bases not matched to a gene. The CDR3 has 16 residues. Germline V gene lookup returns CDR1 SGHNT and CDR2 YYREEE (reference sequence). The CDR3 sequence: CASSREAGGSWNEQFF. CDR3 in DNA: TGTGCCAGCAGCCGAGAGGCGGGGGGGAGTTGGAATGAGCAGTTCTTC.

V is TRBV28 and J is TRBJ1-2, with TRBD1 matching over 7 bases. There are 12 residues in the CDR3. Germline lookup yields CDR1 MDHEN and CDR2 SYDVKM. V trimming: 5 bases; J trimming: 4 bases; junction bases outside the gene matches: 1. The CDR3 protein is CASSRDSYGYTF. The CDR3 DNA sequence: TGTGCCAGCAGTCGGGACAGCTATGGCTACACCTTC.

The chain carries TRBV5-1 and TRBJ2-7; 8 bases line up with TRBD1. In germline, CDR1 is SGHRS, CDR2 YFSETQ. The CDR3 extends over 14 amino acids. J gave up 0 bases and V 2 bases, and 1 base lay outside the gene matches. DNA of the CDR3: TGCGCCAGCAGCTTTGGACAGGGCTCCTACGAGCAGTACTTC. This encodes CASSFGQGSYEQYF.

The CDR3 DNA is TGTGCCAGCAGCGTAGGGTCATTTAGGACCGCCGACACCGGGGAGCTGTTTTTT. Residues: CASSVGSFRTADTGELFF. V and J are TRBV9 and TRBJ2-2; D gene ambiguous. V gave up 0 bases and J gave up 3 bases, with 18 bases separating them. Germline loops: CDR1 SGDLS, CDR2 YYNGEE. There are 18 residues in the CDR3.

The V gene is TRBV5-6, the J gene TRBJ2-2, with 12 bases identical to TRBD2. The CDR3 sequence is 15 residues long. Germline loops: CDR1 SGHDT, CDR2 YYEEEE. Germline trimming cut 4 bases from V and 3 bases from J; bases unmatched to any gene: 1. CDR3 residues: CASSLAGGHTGELFF. The CDR3 DNA follows: TGTGCCAGCAGCCTAGCGGGGGGGCACACCGGGGAGCTGTTTTTT.

The V call is TRBV7-3, the J call TRBJ2-1; a possible D gene is TRBD1 (5 bases). This CDR3 spans 16 amino acids. Germline V gene sequence: CDR1 SGHTA, CDR2 FQGTGA. The V and J ends lost 5 bases and 1 base respectively, with 15 bases between them. The CDR3: CASSPSPTVSYNEQFF. Written as DNA, the CDR3 is TGTGCCAGCAGCCCCTCACCGACAGTATCCTACAATGAGCAGTTCTTC. The full variable domain, with the rest looked up from reference TRBV7-3 and TRBJ2-1, is GAGVSQTPSNKVTEKGKYVELRCDPISGHTALYWYRQSLGQGPEFLIYFQGTGAADDSGLPNDRFFAVRPEGSVSTLKIQRTERGDSAVYLCASSPSPTVSYNEQFFGPGTRLTVL.

The chain uses TRBV21-1 and TRBJ1-5. TRBV21-1 is deemed a pseudogene. The CDR3 loop spans 17 amino acids. The CDR3, as DNA: TGTGCCAGCAGCAAAGGGGCGGGGCAGCTTATCAAACAGCCCCAGCATTTT. This translates into CASSKGAGQLIKQPQHF.